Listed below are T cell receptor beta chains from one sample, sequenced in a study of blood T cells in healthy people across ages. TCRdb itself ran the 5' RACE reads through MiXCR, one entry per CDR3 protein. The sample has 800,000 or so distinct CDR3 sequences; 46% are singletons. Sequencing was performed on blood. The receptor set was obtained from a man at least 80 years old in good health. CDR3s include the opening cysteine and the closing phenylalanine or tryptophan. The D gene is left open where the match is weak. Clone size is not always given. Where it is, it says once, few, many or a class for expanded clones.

CDR3: CSVRRGFSYNEQFF
DNA: TGCAGCGTTCGACGGGGGTTCTCCTACAATGAGCAGTTCTTC
D: -
V: TRBV29-1
length: 14
size: -
J: TRBJ2-1

CDR3: CASSLVSGNYNEQFF
DNA: TGCGCCAGCAGCTTGGTCAGCGGAAATTACAATGAGCAGTTCTTC
D: -
V: TRBV5-1
length: 15
size: -
J: TRBJ2-1

CDR3: CATSRGQGNSPLHF
DNA: TGTGCCACCAGCAGAGGACAGGGTAATTCACCCCTCCACTTT
D: TRBD1
V: TRBV15
length: 14
size: -
J: TRBJ1-6

CDR3: CASRGTGQDSYNEQFF
DNA: TGTGCCAGCAGAGGCACGGGACAGGACTCCTACAATGAGCAGTTCTTC
D: TRBD1
V: TRBV7-2
length: 16
size: -
J: TRBJ2-1

CDR3: CASIPGQGPREQYF
DNA: TGTGCCAGCATCCCGGGACAGGGCCCTCGAGAGCAGTACTTC
D: TRBD1
V: TRBV6-4
length: 14
size: few
J: TRBJ2-7

CDR3: CAISEGYQDNEQFF
DNA: TGTGCCATCAGTGAGGGGTACCAGGACAATGAGCAGTTCTTC
D: -
V: TRBV10-3
length: 14
size: many
J: TRBJ2-1

CDR3: CASSVLAGGPSNEQYF
DNA: TGTGCCAGCAGCGTACTAGCGGGAGGGCCCTCGAACGAGCAGTACTTC
D: TRBD2
V: TRBV9
length: 16
size: many
J: TRBJ2-7

CDR3: CASSLVTGSGYTF
DNA: TGTGCCAGCAGCTTAGTTACGGGGTCCGGCTACACCTTC
D: -
V: TRBV11-2
length: 13
size: -
J: TRBJ1-2

CDR3: CASSAGDYEQYF
DNA: TGCGCCAGCAGCGCCGGGGACTACGAGCAGTACTTC
D: -
V: TRBV5-1
length: 12
size: -
J: TRBJ2-7

CDR3: CASSSLTGRDEQFF
DNA: TGCGCCAGCAGCTCATTGACAGGAAGGGATGAGCAGTTCTTC
D: -
V: TRBV5-1
length: 14
size: many
J: TRBJ2-1

CDR3: CASSQGGRLGEKLFF
DNA: TGTGCCAGCAGCCAAGGGGGACGTCTTGGGGAAAAACTGTTTTTT
D: -
V: TRBV3-1
length: 15
size: -
J: TRBJ1-4

CDR3: CSAPSSGNRNEQFF
DNA: TGCAGTGCTCCCTCTAGCGGGAATAGAAATGAGCAGTTCTTC
D: TRBD2
V: TRBV20-1
length: 14
size: -
J: TRBJ2-1

CDR3: CSVEELAGGTYEQYF
DNA: TGCAGCGTTGAAGAACTGGCAGGAGGAACCTACGAGCAGTACTTC
D: -
V: TRBV29-1
length: 15
size: -
J: TRBJ2-7

CDR3: CASSSTGVNEQYF
DNA: TGTGCCAGCAGCTCGACAGGGGTGAACGAGCAGTACTTC
D: TRBD1
V: TRBV5-6
length: 13
size: -
J: TRBJ2-7